One and the same sample provided the 24 T cell receptor beta chains below, sequenced in a study of cytomegalovirus exposure and HLA in healthy donors. PCR used 60 Vbeta primers and 13 Jbeta primers. Libraries were prepared by immunoSEQ multiplex PCR; TCRdb keeps only in-frame clonotypes and omits some of them. The table includes about 110,000 clones, 70% detected once. Sequences were obtained from PBMCs. Receptors were obtained from a man aged 25-40 years in good health and CMV-seropositive.

This clone appeared a few times. The genes are TRBV7-6 and TRBJ2-7; 7 bases fit TRBD1. With V trimmed by 4 bases and J by 3 bases, 15 bases remained unmatched. The CDR3 sequence is 17 residues long. Germline lookup yields CDR1 SGHVS and CDR2 FNYEAQ. CDR3 DNA: TGTGCCAGCAGCTCCTATGCTGGGACAGAGATTGTCTACGAGCAGTACTTC. Translated: CASSSYAGTEIVYEQYF.

This clone showed up just once. The chain couples TRBV5-4 to TRBJ1-5; unclear D gene. The ends were cut back, 0 bases at V and 7 bases at J, with 14 bases in the middle. The CDR3 length is 15 residues. The germline CDR1 and CDR2 sequences are SGHNT and YYREEE (reference sequence). The CDR3 nucleotides read TGTGCCAGCAGCTTGGGAACGGGGTCAGAACAGCCCCAGCATTTT. Translation gives CASSLGTGSEQPQHF.

This rearrangement joins TRBV30 to TRBJ2-3, with 8 bases aligning to TRBD2. The V gene's germline CDR1 is GTSNPN and CDR2 SVGIG (reference sequence). V lost 2 bases to trimming and J lost 6 bases; unmatched junction nucleotides: 4. The CDR3 runs 13 residues. The CDR3 sequence: CAWSKRERDTQYF. The CDR3 DNA reads as TGTGCCTGGAGTAAGCGGGAGAGGGATACGCAGTATTTT.

The chain employs TRBV30 and TRBJ1-2, with D perhaps TRBD1 (5 bases). Trimming stripped 2 bases from V and 5 bases from J, with 6 bases between. Germline assignment: CDR1 GTSNPN and CDR2 SVGIG (reference sequence). The CDR3 contains 11 residues. CDR3 protein: CAWSRGYGYTF. The CDR3 region has the DNA TGTGCCTGGAGTCGGGGGTATGGCTACACCTTC.

This clone has more than one count but fewer than ten. The gene calls are TRBV28 and TRBJ1-4, with D possibly matching TRBD1 (6 bases). The CDR3 totals 14 residues. Trimming took off 4 bases at V and 2 bases at J, with 8 bases between the two ends. Germline CDR1 is MDHEN and CDR2 is SYDVKM. The CDR3 protein is CASSSQGTNEKLFF. DNA for the CDR3: TGTGCCAGCAGTTCACAGGGCACTAATGAAAAACTGTTTTTT.

This CDR3 reads CASSSTSSYNSPLHF. The CDR3 bases are TGTGCCAGCAGCTCAACCAGCTCCTATAATTCACCCCTCCACTTT. V usage is TRBV11-3 and J usage is TRBJ1-6; D is unresolved. The CDR3 spans 15 residues. Germline V gene lookup returns CDR1 SGHNT and CDR2 YENEEA. V lost 4 bases and J lost 0, with 7 bases in between.

The rearrangement links TRBV7-9 to TRBJ2-3; possible D gene TRBD1, 6 bases. The CDR3 extends over 13 amino acids. V was clipped by 0 bases and J by 6 bases, with 7 bases between them. Germline V lookup: CDR1 SEHNR, CDR2 FQNEAQ (reference sequence). CDR3: CASSLADRDTQYF. In DNA, the CDR3 is TGTGCCAGCAGCTTAGCAGACAGGGATACGCAGTATTTT.

CDR3 loop: CAISDPSGSRNGYTF. The CDR3 DNA reads as TGTGCCATCAGCGACCCTTCAGGGTCCCGAAATGGCTACACCTTC. The rearrangement joins TRBV10-3 to TRBJ1-2, with D possibly being TRBD1 (5 bases). V was pared by 6 bases and J by 6 bases, with 20 bases between. The CDR3 contains 15 residues. Germline V CDR1 and CDR2: ENHRY, SYGVKD.

This clone was detected only a few times. The V gene is TRBV7-2, the J gene TRBJ2-1, with TRBD1 matching 11 bases. V shed 5 bases and J 5 bases; nucleotides not matched to a gene: 5. CDR1 SGHTA and CDR2 FQGNSA come from the germline V gene. The CDR3 is made up of 15 amino acids. The CDR3 protein is CASSGQGASHNEQFF. CDR3 bases: TGTGCCAGCAGCGGACAGGGGGCATCGCACAATGAGCAGTTCTTC.

The V call is TRBV7-6, the J call TRBJ2-5, with D maybe TRBD1 (5 bases). V gave up 5 bases and J gave up 2 bases, with 9 bases separating them. The CDR3 totals 13 residues. Germline loops: CDR1 SGHVS, CDR2 FNYEAQ. The CDR3 is CASSPGFQETQYF. CDR3 in DNA: TGTGCCAGCAGCCCAGGGTTTCAAGAGACCCAGTACTTC.

V usage is TRBV11-3 and J usage is TRBJ1-5, with TRBD1 matching 9 bases. V lost 3 bases and J lost 3; bases outside the gene matches: 3. CDR3 length: 15 amino acids. Germline-derived CDR1 and CDR2 are SGHNT and YENEEA. The CDR3 here is CASSFGTGINQPQHF. For the CDR3, the DNA is TGTGCCAGCAGCTTTGGGACAGGGATCAATCAGCCCCAGCATTTT.

As to this clone: The sample holds other DNA sequences that translate to the same CDR3. V is TRBV28 and J is TRBJ1-2; D gene unclear. CDR3 length: 11 amino acids. Trimming left V 4 bases short and J 2 bases short, with 2 bases between. Germline V gene sequence: CDR1 MDHEN, CDR2 SYDVKM. The CDR3 DNA sequence: TGTGCCAGCAGTTCGAACTATGGCTACACCTTC. It is translated as CASSSNYGYTF.

In this sample, this clone turned up a few times. V is TRBV7-2 and J is TRBJ2-3, with TRBD2 matching over 9 bases. The CDR3 is 14 amino acids. After removal of 5 bases from V and 4 bases from J, the junction contained 4 bases not matched to a gene. CDR1 is SGHTA and CDR2 is FQGNSA in the germline V gene. The CDR3 loop is CASSLSGSPDTQYF. Written as DNA, the CDR3 is TGTGCCAGCAGCCTTAGCGGGAGCCCAGATACGCAGTATTTT.

In this sample, this clone turned up a few times. The V and J genes are TRBV27 and TRBJ2-1, with TRBD1 matching over 9 bases. V shed 7 bases and J 11 bases; nucleotides not matched to a gene: 9. CDR1 and CDR2 (germline): MNHEY, SMNVEV (reference sequence). The CDR3 length is 13 residues. The DNA of the CDR3 is TGTGCCAGCACCCGGGACAGGGAAGATCAGCAGTTCTTC. It yields the protein CASTRDREDQQFF.

V usage is TRBV27 and J usage is TRBJ1-3; TRBD1 matches 12 bases. Germline V gives CDR1 MNHEY, CDR2 SMNVEV (reference sequence). J gave up 3 bases and V 8 bases, and 8 bases lay outside the gene matches. There are 16 residues in the CDR3. CDR3 DNA: TGTGCCAGCTGGTCGGGACAGGGGGCAGTTGGAAACACCATATATTTT. This sequence encodes CASWSGQGAVGNTIYF.

The gene calls are TRBV5-1 and TRBJ2-3, with D possibly TRBD1 on 6 matching bases. The V end was cut by 4 bases, the J end by 0 bases, with 12 bases between. CDR3 size: 15 residues. CDR1 and CDR2 (germline): SGHRS, YFSETQ. CDR3 nucleotide sequence: TGCGCCAGCAGCCGCGACAGGCCTAGCACAGATACGCAGTATTTT. Translating gives CASSRDRPSTDTQYF. Supplemented by reference TRBV5-1 and TRBJ2-3, the full variable domain reads KAGVTQTPRYLIKTRGQQVTLSCSPISGHRSVSWYQQTPGQGLQFLFEYFSETQRNKGNFPGRFSGRQFSNSRSEMNVSTLELGDSALYLCASSRDRPSTDTQYFGPGTRLTVL.

The rearrangement uses TRBV9 and TRBJ1-3, with 7 bases identical to TRBD1. CDR3 length equals 15 residues. V gave up 0 bases and J gave up 2 bases; unmatched junction bases: 2. CDR1 and CDR2 (germline): SGDLS, YYNGEE. CDR3 loop: CASSVEGAAGNTIYF. Here the CDR3 DNA reads TGTGCCAGCAGCGTAGAGGGGGCGGCTGGAAACACCATATATTTT.

V is TRBV5-6 and J is TRBJ2-7; 7 bases match TRBD1. The CDR3 has 14 residues. Trimming cost V 0 bases and J 3 bases; bases outside gene matches: 3. Germline CDR1 and CDR2: SGHDT and YYEEEE. The CDR3 region has the DNA TGTGCCAGCAGCTTGGGGACAGGAAACTACGAGCAGTACTTC. It specifies CASSLGTGNYEQYF.

V gene TRBV5-1 combines with J gene TRBJ1-2; unclear D gene. The CDR3 covers 13 residues. CDR1 and CDR2 (germline): SGHRS, YFSETQ. Trimming pared 0 bases from V and 8 bases from J, leaving 11 bases between. This chain's CDR3 is CASSLGLTLGYTF. CDR3 in DNA: TGCGCCAGCAGCTTGGGACTGACTTTGGGCTACACCTTC.

The V gene is TRBV27, the J gene TRBJ2-2; tentatively, D is TRBD1 (5 bases). V gave up 4 bases and J gave up 4 bases, with 13 bases separating them. This CDR3 has 15 residues. Germline CDR1 is MNHEY and CDR2 is SMNVEV (reference sequence). The CDR3 DNA reads TGTGCCAGCAGTTCATACGACAGTTTCACCGGGGAGCTGTTTTTT. This codes for CASSSYDSFTGELFF.

V is TRBV30 and J is TRBJ1-3; no clear D. Trimming shortened V by 2 bases and J by 1 base, and 9 bases separated the two germline ends. There are 14 residues in the CDR3. Per the germline V gene, CDR1 is GTSNPN and CDR2 is SVGIG (reference sequence). The CDR3 reads CAWSFGVSGNTIYF. CDR3 coding DNA: TGTGCCTGGAGTTTCGGGGTATCTGGAAACACCATATATTTT.

The chain recombines TRBV9 with TRBJ2-5, with D unclear. V was clipped by 0 bases and J by 0 bases, with 9 bases between them. This CDR3 is 15 amino acids long. CDR1 and CDR2 from the germline V gene are SGDLS and YYNGEE. Here the CDR3 reads CASSVEARYQETQYF. DNA of the CDR3: TGTGCCAGCAGCGTAGAAGCGAGGTACCAAGAGACCCAGTACTTC.

This clone turned up a few times. The rearrangement uses TRBV11-2 and TRBJ2-1, with D possibly being TRBD1 (8 bases). Germline V gene sequence: CDR1 SGHAT, CDR2 FQNNGV. The CDR3 is 15 amino acids. V dropped 5 bases and J dropped 4 bases, with 15 bases sitting between them. CDR3 bases: TGTGCCAGCAGCCCTGGACAGGGAGGGTACAATGAGCAGTTCTTC. It encodes CASSPGQGGYNEQFF.

The chain recombines TRBV29-1 with TRBJ2-2, with 10 nucleotides matching TRBD2. The CDR3 sequence is 18 residues long. From germline, CDR1 is SQVTM and CDR2 ANQGSEA. V was clipped by 6 bases and J by 0 bases; unmatched bases: 13. The DNA of the CDR3 is TGCAGCGTCGAAACCCCAGCGGGAGGGGGAGCGAACACCGGGGAGCTGTTTTTT. Translated: CSVETPAGGGANTGELFF.